These 17 T cell receptor beta chains came from one sample sequenced in a study of T cells in Graves' hyperthyroidism and ophthalmopathy. It was RNA transcripts that yielded the amplified TCR beta CDR3 regions. TCR CDR3 regions were first amplified by RT-PCR with HTBI primers. TCRdb processed the multiplex PCR reads anew with MiXCR; each CDR3 protein has one entry. The table has 490,000 or so distinct CDR3 sequences, roughly 23% seen once; the top ten hold about 49%. Sequenced: blood. The origin of the receptors is a woman in her 70s with Graves' ophthalmopathy.

Concerning this clonotype itself: A read error may be the cause here, since a much bigger clone is one base away. This chain joins TRBV12-3 or TRBV12-4 and TRBJ1-3; no clear D. Trimming cost V 8 bases and J 2 bases, with 19 bases left between them. There are 16 residues in the CDR3. The CDR3 DNA follows: TGTGCCAGCGGAATATCCGGCCGGCGGGCTGGAAACACCATATATTTT. Its protein product is CASGISGRRAGNTIYF.

Points on this clonotype: At one end, the junction sequence differs from germline, possibly due to a read error. The chain couples TRBV12-5 to TRBJ1-2; TRBD1 agrees at 7 bases. This CDR3 has 13 residues. Per the germline V gene, CDR1 is LGHNT and CDR2 is FRNRAP. CDR3 coding DNA: TGTGCTAGTGGCCCCGGGACAGACTATCGCTACACCTTC. Translating gives CASGPGTDYRYTF.

For this clonotype: The junction differs from germline at one of its ends, possibly a read error. This sequence joins TRBV28 and TRBJ2-5, with D unclear. The CDR3 loop spans 10 amino acids. Looked up from germline, CDR1 is MDHEN and CDR2 is SYDVKM. The CDR3 sequence is CASRQEAQYF. DNA for the CDR3: TGTGCCAGCAGACAAGAGGCCCAGTACTTC. The variable domain in full, completed from reference TRBV28 and TRBJ2-5, reads DVKVTQSSRYLVKRTGEKVFLECVQDMDHENMFWYRQDPGLGLRLIYFSYDVKMKEKGDIPEGYSVSREKKERFSLILESASTNQTSMYLCASRQEAQYFGPGTRLLVL.

The J gene is TRBJ2-7, the V gene TRBV27; D call uncertain. V lost 0 bases, J lost 0 bases, and 9 bases lay in between. The CDR3 loop spans 15 amino acids. The germline gives CDR1 MNHEY, CDR2 SMNVEV (reference sequence). CDR3 amino acids: CASSLSSIFSYEQYF. The CDR3 nucleotides read TGTGCCAGCAGTTTATCTAGTATTTTCTCCTACGAGCAGTACTTC.

The genes are TRBV7-8 and TRBJ1-1, with 9 positions matching TRBD1. V lost 4 bases to trimming and J lost 5 bases; unmatched junction nucleotides: 8. The CDR3 is 15 amino acids. CDR1 and CDR2 from the germline V gene are SGHVS and FQNEAQ. The CDR3 is CASSWGQGGRTEAFF. CDR3 nucleotides: TGTGCCAGCAGCTGGGGACAGGGAGGAAGAACTGAAGCTTTCTTT.

In its sample, this clonotype was seen a few times. This chain connects TRBV6-2 or TRBV6-3 to TRBJ1-6; 11 bases align to TRBD1. Losses at the gene ends were 0 bases for V and 6 bases for J; bases not matched to a gene: 4. Germline V gene sequence: CDR1 MNHEY, CDR2 SVGEGT. This CDR3 spans 17 amino acids. The CDR3 nucleotides read TGTGCCAGCAGTTACTCGAGGACAGGGGGCAGTAATTCACCCCTCCACTTT. Encoded protein: CASSYSRTGGSNSPLHF.

The table lists this clonotype with many counts. The V gene is TRBV29-1, the J gene TRBJ2-3; D possibly matches TRBD1 or TRBD2 (5 bases each). The CDR3 contains 14 residues. Germline CDR1 and CDR2: SQVTM and ANQGSEA. With 3 bases removed from V and 0 bases from J, the gap between germline ends came to 10 bases. The CDR3 nucleotides read TGCAGCGTTGACGGGGCTCAGAGCACAGATACGCAGTATTTT. This translates into CSVDGAQSTDTQYF.

The chain couples TRBV6-2 or TRBV6-3 to TRBJ1-1; TRBD1 is a possible D gene (5 bases). The V end was cut by 6 bases, the J end by 10 bases, with 15 bases between. This CDR3 contains 12 residues. Germline loops: CDR1 MNHEY, CDR2 SVGEGT. CDR3: CASSLLGEVAFF. The CDR3 coding sequence is TGTGCCAGCAGCCTTCTGGGGGAAGTAGCTTTCTTT.

This clonotype was found many times. V usage is TRBV30 and J usage is TRBJ2-7, with 9 nucleotides matching TRBD1. V dropped 6 bases and J dropped 6; count of bases not matched to a gene: 15. Germline loops: CDR1 GTSNPN, CDR2 SVGIG (reference sequence). The CDR3 is 15 residues long. The chain's CDR3 is CACTSGQGNVGEQYF. In DNA form, the CDR3 reads TGTGCCTGTACCTCCGGACAGGGGAACGTTGGCGAGCAGTACTTC.

J is TRBJ1-1 and V is TRBV3-1; D perhaps matches TRBD1 (6 bases). In germline, CDR1 is LGHDT, CDR2 YNNKEL (reference sequence). With 5 bases removed from V and 6 bases from J, the gap between germline ends came to 13 bases. This CDR3 contains 13 residues. The CDR3 protein is CASSKQGLAEAFF. CDR3 bases: TGTGCCAGCAGCAAACAGGGTTTAGCTGAAGCTTTCTTT. The full variable domain, its missing parts supplied by reference TRBV3-1 and TRBJ1-1, is DTAVSQTPKYLVTQMGNDKSIKCEQNLGHDTMYWYKQDSKKFLKIMFSYNNKELIINETVPNRFSPKSPDKAHLNLHINSLELGDSAVYFCASSKQGLAEAFFGQGTRLTVV.

This chain joins TRBV2 and TRBJ2-3; 9 bases are a match to TRBD1. This CDR3 contains 15 residues. Germline CDR1 reads SNHLY; CDR2 reads FYNNEI. Trimming cost V 6 bases and J 2 bases; bases outside gene matches: 6. CDR3 DNA: TGTGCCAGCAGAGGGGGACAGGGTAACACAGATACGCAGTATTTT. The encoded protein is CASRGGQGNTDTQYF.

The V and J genes are TRBV12-3 or TRBV12-4 and TRBJ1-1; D is unclear. With 3 bases removed from V and 6 bases from J, the gap between germline ends came to 8 bases. The CDR3 consists of 12 residues. Written as DNA, the CDR3 is TGTGCCAGCAGTTTCTGGGCGGCTGAAGCTTTCTTT. This codes for CASSFWAAEAFF.

Only one count was recorded for this clonotype. The V gene is TRBV15, the J gene TRBJ1-5; D is perhaps TRBD1 (5 bases). Trimming took 0 bases from V and 1 from J, leaving 10 bases between them. CDR3 length: 16 residues. The germline V gene encodes CDR1 LNHNV and CDR2 YYDKDF (reference sequence). The CDR3 region is CATSREGGTSNQPQHF. CDR3 DNA: TGTGCCACCAGCAGAGAGGGCGGGACGAGCAATCAGCCCCAGCATTTT.

The gene calls are TRBV12-3 or TRBV12-4 and TRBJ1-2, with D unclear. This CDR3 has 14 amino acids. The V and J ends lost 1 base and 8 bases respectively, with 14 bases between them. CDR3: CASSLGPGSKGYTF. The CDR3 bases are TGTGCCAGCAGTTTAGGGCCAGGCTCAAAGGGCTACACCTTC.

This clonotype has just one count. J is TRBJ2-1 and V is TRBV9; 8 nucleotides match TRBD2. The trim removed 8 bases at V and 8 bases at J, leaving 6 bases unmatched. The CDR3 length is 12 residues. Germline V gene sequence: CDR1 SGDLS, CDR2 YYNGEE. The CDR3 region is CASSAGGDEQFF. The CDR3 nucleotides read TGTGCCAGTTCGGCGGGAGGTGATGAGCAGTTCTTC.

The V and J genes are TRBV11-2 and TRBJ1-4, with 9 bases that match TRBD1. J was trimmed by 8 bases and V by 1 base; bases with no gene match: 8. CDR3 length equals 16 residues. CDR1 is SGHAT, CDR2 FQNNGV, per germline. Here the CDR3 reads CASSLGFGQGYEKLFF. DNA for the CDR3: TGTGCCAGCAGCTTAGGTTTTGGACAGGGGTACGAAAAACTGTTTTTT.

This clonotype has a handful of counts. The rearrangement links TRBV4-1 to TRBJ2-2, with 7 bases fitting TRBD1. Germline CDR1 reads MGHRA; CDR2 reads YSYEKL. This CDR3 spans 15 amino acids. V lost 0 bases, J lost 7 bases, and 5 bases stayed unmatched. DNA of the CDR3: TGCGCCAGCAGCCAAGACAGGGGGAGCCACGGGGAGCTGTTTTTT. Translating it yields CASSQDRGSHGELFF.